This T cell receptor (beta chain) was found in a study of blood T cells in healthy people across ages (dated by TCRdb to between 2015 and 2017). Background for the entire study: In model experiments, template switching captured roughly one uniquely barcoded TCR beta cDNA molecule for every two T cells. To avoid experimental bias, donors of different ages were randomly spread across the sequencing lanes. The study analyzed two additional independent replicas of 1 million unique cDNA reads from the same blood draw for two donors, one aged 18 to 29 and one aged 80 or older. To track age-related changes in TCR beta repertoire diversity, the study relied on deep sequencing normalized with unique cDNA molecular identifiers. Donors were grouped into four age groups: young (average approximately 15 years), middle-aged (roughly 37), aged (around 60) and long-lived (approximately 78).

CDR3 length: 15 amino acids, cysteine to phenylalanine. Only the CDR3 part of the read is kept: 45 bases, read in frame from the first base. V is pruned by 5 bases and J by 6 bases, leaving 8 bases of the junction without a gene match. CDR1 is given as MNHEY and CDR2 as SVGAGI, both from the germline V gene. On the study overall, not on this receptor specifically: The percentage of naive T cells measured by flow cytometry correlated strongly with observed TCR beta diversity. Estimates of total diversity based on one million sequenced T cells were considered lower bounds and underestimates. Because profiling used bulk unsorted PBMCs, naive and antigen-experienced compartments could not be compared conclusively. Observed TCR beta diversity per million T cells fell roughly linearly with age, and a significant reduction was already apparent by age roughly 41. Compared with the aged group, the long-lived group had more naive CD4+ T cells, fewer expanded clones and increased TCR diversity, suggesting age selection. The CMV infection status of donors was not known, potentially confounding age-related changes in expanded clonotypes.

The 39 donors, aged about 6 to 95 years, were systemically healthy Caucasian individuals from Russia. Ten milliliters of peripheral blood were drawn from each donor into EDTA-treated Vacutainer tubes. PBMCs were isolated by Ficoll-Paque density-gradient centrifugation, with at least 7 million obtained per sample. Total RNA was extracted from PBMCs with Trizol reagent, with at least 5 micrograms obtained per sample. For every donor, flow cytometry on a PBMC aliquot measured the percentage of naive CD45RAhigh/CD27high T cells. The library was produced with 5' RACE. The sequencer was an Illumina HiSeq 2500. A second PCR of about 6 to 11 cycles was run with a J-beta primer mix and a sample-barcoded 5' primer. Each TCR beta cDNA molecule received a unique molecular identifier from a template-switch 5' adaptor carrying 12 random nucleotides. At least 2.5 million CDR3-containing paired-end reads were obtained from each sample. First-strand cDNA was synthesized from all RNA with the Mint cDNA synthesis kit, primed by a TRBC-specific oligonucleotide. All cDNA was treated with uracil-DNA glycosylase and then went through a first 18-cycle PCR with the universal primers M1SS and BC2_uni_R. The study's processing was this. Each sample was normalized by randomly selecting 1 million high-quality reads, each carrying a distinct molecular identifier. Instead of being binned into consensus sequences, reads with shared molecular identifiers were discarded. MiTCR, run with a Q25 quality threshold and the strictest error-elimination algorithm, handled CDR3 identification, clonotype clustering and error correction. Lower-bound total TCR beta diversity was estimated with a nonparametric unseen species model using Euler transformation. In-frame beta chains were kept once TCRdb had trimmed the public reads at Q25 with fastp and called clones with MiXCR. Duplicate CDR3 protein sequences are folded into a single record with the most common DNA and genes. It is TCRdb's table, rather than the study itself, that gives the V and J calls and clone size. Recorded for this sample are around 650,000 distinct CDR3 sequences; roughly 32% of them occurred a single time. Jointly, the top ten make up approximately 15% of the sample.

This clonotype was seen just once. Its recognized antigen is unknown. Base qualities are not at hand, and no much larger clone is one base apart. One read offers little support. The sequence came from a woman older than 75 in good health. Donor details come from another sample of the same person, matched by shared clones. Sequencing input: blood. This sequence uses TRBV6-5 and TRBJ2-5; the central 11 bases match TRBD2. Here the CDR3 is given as CASSRLAGGGKTQYF. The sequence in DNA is TGTGCCAGCAGTCGGCTAGCGGGAGGAGGAAAGACCCAGTACTTC.